The 15 T cell receptor beta chains reported below all come from one sample, sequenced in a study of shared clonotypes between healthy human individuals. The method was immunoSEQ multiplex PCR; TCRdb's version includes in-frame clones alone and lacks a portion of them. The top ten hold about 1.5% of the sample, which has approximately 940,000 clones, over 75% seen once. The sequencing sample was made of memory CD4+ T cells sorted from blood. The subset: CD45RA-negative fraction. Receptors originate from a man aged 18 to 29 in good health.

The genes are TRBV5-6 and TRBJ1-2; D is uncertain. V dropped 4 bases and J dropped 3 bases, with 13 bases sitting between them. The CDR3 is made up of 14 amino acids. Germline V gene sequence: CDR1 SGHDT, CDR2 YYEEEE. Written as DNA, the CDR3 is TGTGCCAGCAGCCCTAGGCGGGTTGACTATGGCTACACCTTC. Encoded protein: CASSPRRVDYGYTF.

The chain recombines TRBV6-1 with TRBJ1-4; D may be TRBD1 (6 bases). The ends were cut back, 3 bases at V and 12 bases at J, with 20 bases in the middle. CDR3 length: 15 residues. Germline V lookup: CDR1 MNHNS, CDR2 SASEGT. The CDR3: CASSEKSRQVRELFF. CDR3 DNA: TGTGCCAGCAGTGAGAAGTCACGACAGGTTCGTGAACTGTTTTTT.

The V call is TRBV6-4, the J call TRBJ1-2; 10 bases fit TRBD1. This CDR3 region has 18 residues. The V gene end was trimmed by 5 bases and the J gene end by 5 bases; junction bases not matched to a gene: 17. From germline, CDR1 is MRHNA and CDR2 SNTAGT. CDR3 loop: CASSRRGTGAPGRYGYTF. The CDR3 nucleotides read TGTGCCAGCAGTAGACGTGGGACAGGGGCGCCGGGTAGATATGGCTACACCTTC.

This rearrangement joins TRBV5-1 to TRBJ2-2, with D perhaps matching TRBD1 or TRBD2 (6 bases each). V was cut by 6 bases and J by 6 bases, with 24 bases left in between. Germline values: CDR1 SGHRS, CDR2 YFSETQ. The CDR3 extends over 17 amino acids. The CDR3, as DNA: TGCGCCAGCAATTTAGTTGGGGGGCGAAACTTCCCCGGGGAGCTGTTTTTT. This gives the protein CASNLVGGRNFPGELFF.

DNA for the CDR3: TGTGCCAGCAGCGTCAGGGGGAGGGGTTACGAGCAGTACTTC. It encodes CASSVRGRGYEQYF. The V and J genes are TRBV6-1 and TRBJ2-7, with D possibly called TRBD1 or TRBD2 (7 bases each). V dropped 6 bases and J dropped 4 bases, with 16 bases sitting between them. The germline CDR1 and CDR2 sequences are MNHNS and SASEGT. This CDR3 region has 14 residues.

This chain joins TRBV7-9 and TRBJ1-1; D gene ambiguous. The CDR3 spans 15 residues. Germline loops: CDR1 SEHNR, CDR2 FQNEAQ (reference sequence). V lost 3 bases and J 4 bases, leaving 15 bases between the germline ends. The CDR3: CASSFENPWSTEAFF. The CDR3 coding sequence is TGTGCCAGCAGCTTCGAAAATCCTTGGTCCACTGAAGCTTTCTTT.

The chain carries TRBV2 and TRBJ2-2; D ambiguous. V was shortened by 6 bases and J by 7 bases, with 9 bases between the two germline ends. Germline CDR1 is SNHLY and CDR2 is FYNNEI. The CDR3 length is 12 residues. CDR3 in amino acids: CASRTGFGELFF. The DNA of the CDR3 is TGTGCCAGCAGAACGGGTTTCGGGGAGCTGTTTTTT.

The V and J genes are TRBV18 and TRBJ1-6; D possibly corresponds to TRBD1 (5 bases). V lost 6 bases and J lost 10, with 13 bases in between. Germline values: CDR1 KGHSH, CDR2 LQKENI. The CDR3 consists of 13 residues. The CDR3 sequence: CASSYGTDSPLHF. As DNA, the CDR3 is TGTGCCAGCTCGTACGGGACCGACTCACCCCTCCACTTT.

The CDR3 spells CASSLGTSEETQYF. The CDR3 region has the DNA TGTGCCAGCAGCTTGGGGACTAGCGAAGAGACCCAGTACTTC. The chain links TRBV5-6 to TRBJ2-5; 9 nucleotides match TRBD2. CDR3 length: 14 amino acids. Germline V gene sequence: CDR1 SGHDT, CDR2 YYEEEE. V lost 0 bases to trimming and J lost 3 bases; unmatched junction nucleotides: 0.

This chain links TRBV5-6 with TRBJ2-1; 7 positions agree with TRBD1. Germline V gene data show CDR1 as SGHDT and CDR2 as YYEEEE. The V segment lost 4 bases and the J segment 2 bases; nucleotides outside the gene matches: 6. The CDR3 is 15 amino acids. CDR3 sequence reads: CASSLTGNPYNEQFF. In DNA, the CDR3 is TGTGCCAGCAGCCTGACAGGGAATCCCTACAATGAGCAGTTCTTC.

The chain carries TRBV5-4 and TRBJ2-5; D unclear. CDR1 and CDR2 (germline): SGHNT, YYREEE (reference sequence). The CDR3 contains 15 residues. V dropped 0 bases and J dropped 2 bases, with 11 bases sitting between them. The CDR3 nucleotides are TGTGCCAGCAGCTTGGCGAGAGTCGCTCAAGAGACCCAGTACTTC. Protein: CASSLARVAQETQYF.

The J gene is TRBJ2-6, the V gene TRBV6-1; D remains ambiguous. Trimming removed 7 bases from V and 0 bases from J, with 10 bases in between. The germline CDR1 and CDR2 sequences are MNHNS and SASEGT. The CDR3 spans 15 residues. This chain's CDR3 is CASTPVGSGANVLTF. The CDR3 coding sequence is TGTGCCAGCACCCCGGTGGGCTCTGGGGCCAACGTCCTGACTTTC.

This chain connects TRBV19 to TRBJ1-2; D remains ambiguous. Per germline, CDR1 LNHDA and CDR2 SQIVND (reference sequence). The CDR3 contains 13 residues. The V end was cut by 7 bases, the J end by 0 bases, with 9 bases between. CDR3 residues: CASKGGSNYGYTF. CDR3 sequence (DNA): TGTGCCAGTAAAGGTGGATCTAACTATGGCTACACCTTC.

This chain uses TRBV11-3 with TRBJ2-2; TRBD1 agrees at 10 bases. The junction had 10 bases not matched to a gene; V was cut back by 5 bases and J by 4 bases. The CDR3 consists of 17 residues. Germline V gene sequence: CDR1 SGHNT, CDR2 YENEEA. The chain's CDR3 is CASSPPTGGGGTGELFF. The CDR3 DNA reads TGTGCCAGCAGCCCCCCGACAGGGGGCGGGGGCACCGGGGAGCTGTTTTTT.

The table lists this clone with a few counts. The genes are TRBV5-7 and TRBJ2-7; TRBD2 aligns across 11 bases. TRBV5-7 is treated as an ORF (open reading frame) with a function not yet certain. The V gene end was trimmed by 1 base and the J gene end by 7 bases; junction bases not matched to a gene: 4. This CDR3 region has 14 residues. The CDR3 DNA is TGTGCCAGCAGCTTGCTAGCGGGAGGTAGAGAGCAGTACTTC. Amino acids: CASSLLAGGREQYF.